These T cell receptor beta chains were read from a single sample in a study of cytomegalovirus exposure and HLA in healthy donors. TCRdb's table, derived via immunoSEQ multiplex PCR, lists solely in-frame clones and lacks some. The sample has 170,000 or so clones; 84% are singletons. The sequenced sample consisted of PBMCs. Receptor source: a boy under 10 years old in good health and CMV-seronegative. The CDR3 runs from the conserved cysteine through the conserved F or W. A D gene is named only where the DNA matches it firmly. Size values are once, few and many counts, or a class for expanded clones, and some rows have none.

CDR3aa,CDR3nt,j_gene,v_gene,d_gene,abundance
CASSYRGSGANVLTF,TGTGCCAGCAGCTATCGGGGCTCTGGGGCCAACGTCCTGACTTTC,TRBJ2-6,TRBV11-2,-,-
CASSIRPSPADTQYF,TGTGCCAGTAGTATACGGCCTAGCCCTGCGGATACGCAGTATTTT,TRBJ2-3,TRBV19,-,-
CASSYLTRGNSYEQYF,TGTGCCAGCAGTTACCTCACGCGGGGGAACTCCTACGAGCAGTACTTC,TRBJ2-7,TRBV6-5,TRBD2,-
CASSPPPRSSYNEQFF,TGCGCCAGCAGTCCACCCCCGCGTTCGTCCTACAATGAGCAGTTCTTC,TRBJ2-1,TRBV4-1,-,once
CASSYSQGSNQPQHF,TGTGCCAGCAGTTACTCGCAGGGAAGCAATCAGCCCCAGCATTTT,TRBJ1-5,TRBV6-5,-,few
CASSPVGWGPLSFLEQFF,TGTGCCAGTAGTCCGGTGGGATGGGGGCCCTTGTCCTTCCTTGAGCAGTTCTTC,TRBJ2-1,TRBV19,-,-
CASGDRPNYGYTF,TGTGCCAGTGGGGACAGGCCTAACTATGGCTACACCTTC,TRBJ1-2,TRBV2,TRBD1,-
CASSAGQGVNEKLFF,TGTGCCAGCAGCGCCGGACAGGGGGTTAATGAAAAACTGTTTTTT,TRBJ1-4,TRBV7-9,TRBD1,-
CASSDRISGNTIYF,TGTGCCAGCAGTGACAGGATCTCTGGAAACACCATATATTTT,TRBJ1-3,TRBV27,-,-
CASSEGYKVQAGYF,TGTGCCAGCAGTGAAGGGTACAAGGTACAAGCAGGATACTTC,TRBJ2-5,TRBV2,-,-
CASSLGGGLGTEAFF,TGCGCCAGCAGCTTGGGGGGGGGACTGGGCACTGAAGCTTTCTTT,TRBJ1-1,TRBV5-1,-,-
CASSLSPDYPNSYEQYF,TGTGCCAGCAGCTTATCCCCGGACTACCCCAACTCCTACGAGCAGTACTTC,TRBJ2-7,TRBV7-6,-,-
CASSLEGVYQETQYF,TGCGCCAGCAGCTTGGAGGGGGTGTACCAAGAGACCCAGTACTTC,TRBJ2-5,TRBV5-1,-,-
CASRGQPQETQYF,TGTGCCAGCAGGGGACAGCCCCAAGAGACCCAGTACTTC,TRBJ2-5,TRBV2,TRBD1,-
CASFPPGEREGNEQFF,TGTGCCAGCTTCCCCCCCGGGGAGCGGGAGGGCAATGAGCAGTTCTTC,TRBJ2-1,TRBV28,TRBD2,-
CSVIRGPLSNQPQHF,TGCAGCGTCATCAGGGGGCCCTTGAGCAATCAGCCCCAGCATTTT,TRBJ1-5,TRBV29-1,TRBD1,-
CSAAGASFEETQYF,TGCAGCGCCGCAGGGGCCTCTTTTGAAGAGACCCAGTACTTC,TRBJ2-5,TRBV29-1,-,once
CASSLRRLAGVGEQYF,TGTGCCAGCAGTTTGAGACGACTAGCGGGAGTCGGTGAGCAGTACTTC,TRBJ2-7,TRBV6-6,TRBD2,-
CASSSLAPTLNYGYTF,TGTGCCAGCAGCTCTTTAGCACCTACACTTAACTATGGCTACACCTTC,TRBJ1-2,TRBV21-1,-,-
CASSFDDNGYTF,TGTGCCAGCAGCTTCGACGACAATGGCTACACCTTC,TRBJ1-2,TRBV7-9,-,-
CASSPKSRGSQPQHF,TGTGCCAGCAGTCCCAAAAGTCGGGGATCGCAGCCCCAGCATTTT,TRBJ1-5,TRBV27,-,-
CASSLGGTGAATNEKLFF,TGTGCCAGCAGTTTAGGAGGGACAGGAGCAGCAACTAATGAAAAACTGTTTTTT,TRBJ1-4,TRBV27,TRBD1,few
CASGKQGSTGELFF,TGTGCCAGTGGCAAACAGGGGTCCACCGGGGAGCTGTTTTTT,TRBJ2-2,TRBV19,TRBD1,-
CASSLGTGVEQFF,TGTGCCAGCAGTCTGGGGACAGGGGTTGAGCAGTTCTTC,TRBJ2-1,TRBV27,TRBD1,-
CSVQGRLNTEAFF,TGCAGCGTGCAAGGCAGGCTGAACACTGAAGCCTTCTTT,TRBJ1-1,TRBV29-1,-,-
CASSGLVGGSADTQYF,TGCGCCAGCAGCGGACTGGTGGGAGGGAGTGCGGATACGCAGTATTTT,TRBJ2-3,TRBV5-1,TRBD2,-
CASSSRTSGRGETQYF,TGTGCCAGCAGCTCCCGGACTAGCGGGAGGGGAGAGACCCAGTACTTC,TRBJ2-5,TRBV7-9,TRBD2,-
CASSIWEFGRLADSTNTGELFF,TGTGCCAGTAGTATATGGGAATTTGGACGACTAGCGGACTCTACGAACACCGGGGAGCTGTTTTTT,TRBJ2-2,TRBV19,TRBD2,-
CASSGPGIQETQYF,TGTGCCAGCAGCGGCCCAGGAATCCAAGAGACCCAGTACTTC,TRBJ2-5,TRBV9,-,-
CASSIAYRTSGNPGELFF,TGTGCCAGTAGTATCGCCTACCGGACTAGCGGGAACCCCGGGGAGCTGTTTTTT,TRBJ2-2,TRBV19,TRBD2,-
CASSQDPVQGNYGYTF,TGCGCCAGCAGCCAAGATCCAGTCCAGGGAAACTATGGCTACACCTTC,TRBJ1-2,TRBV4-1,-,-
CASSFGEKLFF,TGTGCCAGCAGCTTCGGTGAAAAACTGTTTTTT,TRBJ1-4,TRBV7-9,-,few
CAWSRQGWKLFF,TGTGCCTGGAGTAGGCAGGGATGGAAACTGTTTTTT,TRBJ1-4,TRBV30,-,-
CASRLPLGSYNEQFF,TGTGCCAGCAGACTACCGTTGGGTTCCTACAATGAGCAGTTCTTC,TRBJ2-1,TRBV6-5,-,-
CASSSGVGLAVQETQYF,TGCGCCAGCAGCTCCGGTGTTGGTCTAGCGGTACAAGAGACCCAGTACTTC,TRBJ2-5,TRBV5-1,TRBD2,few
CASSEVTGTALTSSGNTIYF,TGTGCCAGCAGTGAAGTTACCGGGACAGCCTTAACGAGCTCTGGAAACACCATATATTTT,TRBJ1-3,TRBV6-1,TRBD1,-
CASSQSRGANQPQHF,TGTGCCAGCAGCCAATCCAGGGGCGCGAATCAGCCCCAGCATTTT,TRBJ1-5,TRBV16,-,-
CASSLKGHIGPEGDGYTF,TGCGCCAGCAGCCTAAAGGGGCATATTGGGCCAGAAGGCGATGGCTACACCTTC,TRBJ1-2,TRBV4-1,-,-
CASSQVGNRPYEQYF,TGCGCCAGCAGCCAAGTGGGGAACAGGCCCTACGAGCAGTACTTC,TRBJ2-7,TRBV4-1,-,-
CASSLPARETDTQYF,TGTGCCAGCAGCCTACCTGCGCGGGAGACAGATACGCAGTATTTT,TRBJ2-3,TRBV5-4,TRBD2,-
CASSVGIAKYNEQFF,TGTGCCAGCAGCGTAGGAATAGCGAAATACAATGAGCAGTTCTTC,TRBJ2-1,TRBV9,-,-
CASSIDRGYEQYF,TGTGCCAGTAGTATAGATCGAGGGTACGAGCAGTACTTC,TRBJ2-7,TRBV19,-,-
CSVESNNEQFF,TGCAGCGTTGAGTCTAACAATGAGCAGTTCTTC,TRBJ2-1,TRBV29-1,-,once
CASNPGHNSNQPQHF,TGTGCCAGCAATCCGGGACACAACAGCAATCAGCCCCAGCATTTT,TRBJ1-5,TRBV6-1,-,-
CASSGIQGWYGYTF,TGTGCCAGCAGTGGCATACAGGGGTGGTATGGCTACACCTTC,TRBJ1-2,TRBV6-1,TRBD1,-
CASSLEGFDGYTF,TGTGCCAGCAGTTTAGAGGGGTTCGACGGCTACACCTTC,TRBJ1-2,TRBV7-9,-,few
CSVEGGDSNYGYTF,TGCAGCGTTGAAGGAGGTGACAGCAACTATGGCTACACCTTC,TRBJ1-2,TRBV29-1,-,-
CAIREWGNTIYF,TGTGCCATAAGAGAATGGGGAAACACCATATATTTT,TRBJ1-3,TRBV10-3,-,few